This T cell receptor beta chain was recovered during a study of blood T cell repertoires in COVID-19. Libraries were prepared by immunoSEQ multiplex PCR; TCRdb keeps only in-frame clonotypes and omits some of them. In the table there are 91,000 or so clones, approximately 78% of which are singletons. The receptor's source is a man aged 50 or older with active or convalescent COVID-19. The sample was peripheral blood.

This chain's CDR3 is CASSFTGTGLNYGYTF. As DNA, the CDR3 is TGTGCCAGCAGCTTCACCGGGACAGGGCTTAACTATGGCTACACCTTC. This chain connects TRBV9 to TRBJ1-2, with 9 bases that match TRBD1. Germline V gives CDR1 SGDLS, CDR2 YYNGEE. The J segment lost 1 base and the V segment lost 4 bases, leaving 8 bases of the junction unmatched. The CDR3 sequence is 16 residues long.